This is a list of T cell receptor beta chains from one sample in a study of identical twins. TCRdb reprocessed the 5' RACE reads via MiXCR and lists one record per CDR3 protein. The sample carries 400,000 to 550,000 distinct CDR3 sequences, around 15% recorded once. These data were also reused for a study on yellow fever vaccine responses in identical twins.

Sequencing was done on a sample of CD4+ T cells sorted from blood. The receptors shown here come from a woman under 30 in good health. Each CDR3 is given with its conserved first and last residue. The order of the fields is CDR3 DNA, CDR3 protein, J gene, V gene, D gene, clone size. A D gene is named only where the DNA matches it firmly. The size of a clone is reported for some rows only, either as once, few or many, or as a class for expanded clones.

TGCGCCAGCGCCCGGGCGGTCCAAGAGACCCAGTACTTC CASARAVQETQYF TRBJ2-5 TRBV4-3 - -
TGTGCCAGCAGCTTAGGGACAGGGTTCCCGAGCTCCTACAATGAGCAGTTCTTC CASSLGTGFPSSYNEQFF TRBJ2-1 TRBV7-3 TRBD1 few
TGTGCCAGCAGCCCAAGATCGGCTGAGCAGTACTTC CASSPRSAEQYF TRBJ2-7 TRBV3-1 - few
TGTGCCAGCAGTTTATTGCGGACCCTCTACAATGAGCAGTTCTTC CASSLLRTLYNEQFF TRBJ2-1 TRBV12-3/TRBV12-4 - many
TGTGCCAGCAGCCGACTAGGCTCTGGAAACACCATATATTTT CASSRLGSGNTIYF TRBJ1-3 TRBV14 - few
TGTGCCAGTGGGGGGGGCAGCTACAATGAGCAGTTCTTC CASGGGSYNEQFF TRBJ2-1 TRBV19 - -
TGTGCCAGCAGCCGGGACAGGCAGGCTTTCTTT CASSRDRQAFF TRBJ1-1 TRBV3-1 TRBD1 -
TGTGCCAGCAGCCAAGAGGCGGCGACCAGGGTAAAAAACATTCAGTACTTC CASSQEAATRVKNIQYF TRBJ2-4 TRBV14 - -
TGCGCCAGCAGCGGGGACAGCTCATCGAAACTGTTTTTT CASSGDSSSKLFF TRBJ1-4 TRBV5-1 TRBD1 few
TGTGCCAGCAGTTCGGGACAGATCGGATACAATGAGCAGTTCTTC CASSSGQIGYNEQFF TRBJ2-1 TRBV27 TRBD1 -
TGTGCCAGCAGCCGGACAGGGGAGTCACCCCTCCACTTT CASSRTGESPLHF TRBJ1-6 TRBV27 TRBD1 few
TGTGCCAGCAGCCTCCAGGGTCCCGGCACTGAAGCTTTCTTT CASSLQGPGTEAFF TRBJ1-1 TRBV7-6 - many
TGTGCCAGCAGCGTAGGGGGGACAGGATTCTACGAGCAGTACTTC CASSVGGTGFYEQYF TRBJ2-7 TRBV9 TRBD1 -
TGCAGTGCTGTGGGTAGGGGCAGCTACGAGCAGTACTTC CSAVGRGSYEQYF TRBJ2-7 TRBV20-1 - few
TGTGCCAGCAGCTTAGAGGGGCAGGGTGGTTCGGGCGAGCAGTACTTC CASSLEGQGGSGEQYF TRBJ2-7 TRBV7-2 - few
TGTGCCAGCAGCTCCCTAGCGGGAGGGCCGGAGACCCAGTACTTC CASSSLAGGPETQYF TRBJ2-5 TRBV4-2 TRBD2 -
TGTGCCAGCAGCTCGTATTCGGGAAATTCACCCCTCCACTTT CASSSYSGNSPLHF TRBJ1-6 TRBV7-9 - few
TGTGCCAGCAGCCAATCTTATTTGGGCAGGGACTACGAGCAGTACTTC CASSQSYLGRDYEQYF TRBJ2-7 TRBV16 - many
TGTGCCAGCAGCACCGGTTGGTTCTACGAGCAGTACTTC CASSTGWFYEQYF TRBJ2-7 TRBV7-2 - few
TGTGCCAGCAGCCCGGGACCGTTCTACACTGAAGCTTTCTTT CASSPGPFYTEAFF TRBJ1-1 TRBV12-3/TRBV12-4 - many
TGTGCCAGCAGTTATGGGGGACCTCCCGGGGCCAACGTCCTGACTTTC CASSYGGPPGANVLTF TRBJ2-6 TRBV6-5 - -
TGTGCCAGCAGTCGCAACGTAGGAAGCAATCAGCCCCAGCATTTT CASSRNVGSNQPQHF TRBJ1-5 TRBV28 - -
TGCAGTGCTAGTTCGTTGAGTAAGACAGATACGCAGTATTTT CSASSLSKTDTQYF TRBJ2-3 TRBV20-1 - many
TGTGCCAGCAGCGCAACAGGTTTGAGCACGCAGTATTTT CASSATGLSTQYF TRBJ2-3 TRBV6-1 - -
TGTGCCAGCAGCTTATTAGCGACAACAGATACGCAGTATTTT CASSLLATTDTQYF TRBJ2-3 TRBV7-9 - -
TGCGCCAGCAGCCAAGCCGCCGGGACAGGGGGTAATCAGCCCCAGCATTTT CASSQAAGTGGNQPQHF TRBJ1-5 TRBV4-1 TRBD1 -
TGTGCCACCAGCAGAGATCACACAGGAAAGGGGACTGAAGCTTTCTTT CATSRDHTGKGTEAFF TRBJ1-1 TRBV15 - -
TGTGCCAGCAGCCATTCCCCGGGACAGCAGAACACTGAAGCTTTCTTT CASSHSPGQQNTEAFF TRBJ1-1 TRBV3-1 TRBD1 few
TGTGCCAGCAGACCCCCGGGACCAACCTACAATGAGCAGTTCTTC CASRPPGPTYNEQFF TRBJ2-1 TRBV12-3/TRBV12-4 - many
TGCAGTGCTAGATTAGCTGGGCCCTCTCAGTTCTTC CSARLAGPSQFF TRBJ2-1 TRBV20-1 - few
TGTGCCAGCAGTGAAGAAGGTTTAGTGGGGACCGGGGAGCTGTTTTTT CASSEEGLVGTGELFF TRBJ2-2 TRBV2 - few
TGCGCCAGCAGCCAAGATGGACGCGGGAGGACTAGCACAGATACGCAGTATTTT CASSQDGRGRTSTDTQYF TRBJ2-3 TRBV4-1 TRBD2 few
TGTGCCAGCAGTTTTCGGGGGGCGCGAGGCTACACCTTC CASSFRGARGYTF TRBJ1-2 TRBV28 - -
TGTGCCAGCAGGAATAGACAGGGGGAAAGGTACGAGCAGTACTTC CASRNRQGERYEQYF TRBJ2-7 TRBV2 TRBD1 many
TGTGCCAGCAGAGGTCGGACTAGCGGCACAGATACGCAGTATTTT CASRGRTSGTDTQYF TRBJ2-3 TRBV12-3/TRBV12-4 TRBD2 -
TGTGCCAGCAGCTTAACCCCAATAGGCTCCTACGAGCAGTACTTC CASSLTPIGSYEQYF TRBJ2-7 TRBV12-3/TRBV12-4 - few
TGTGCCAGCAGCCCGCGAGCGGGGGCCCCTTCCAATGAGCAGTTCTTC CASSPRAGAPSNEQFF TRBJ2-1 TRBV2 TRBD2 -
TGTGCCAGCAGCTCAAGACAGGGAAGCTATGGCTACACCTTC CASSSRQGSYGYTF TRBJ1-2 TRBV13 TRBD1 many
TGTGCCAGCAGCCCAGGGGGACAGTGGGCAGATACGCAGTATTTT CASSPGGQWADTQYF TRBJ2-3 TRBV7-9 TRBD1 few
TGCAGCGTTGGCGGGAGGGGGAACACCGGGGAGCTGTTTTTT CSVGGRGNTGELFF TRBJ2-2 TRBV29-1 TRBD2 many
TGCGCCAGCAGCCGAGTGGGGGGAGGAGAGCAGTACTTC CASSRVGGGEQYF TRBJ2-7 TRBV4-1 - few
TGCAGTGCGCCGAGACAGGGGGCGAATGAGCAGTTCTTC CSAPRQGANEQFF TRBJ2-1 TRBV20-1 TRBD1 -
TGCGCCAGCAGCTCTACACAGGGCAACTATGGCTACACCTTC CASSSTQGNYGYTF TRBJ1-2 TRBV5-1 - many
TGTGCCAGCAGCTTAGATTCGGGAGGGGGCGAAAAACTGTTTTTT CASSLDSGGGEKLFF TRBJ1-4 TRBV11-2 TRBD1 few
TGTGCCAGCAGCAAGGGGAGCACTGAAGCTTTCTTT CASSKGSTEAFF TRBJ1-1 TRBV21-1 - -
TGTGCCAGCAGCCCATACTCGACTAGCACAGATACGCAGTATTTT CASSPYSTSTDTQYF TRBJ2-3 TRBV7-3 - -
TGCGCCAGCAGCTTTGGGGGATTCCAAATGGATGAGCAGTTCTTC CASSFGGFQMDEQFF TRBJ2-1 TRBV5-1 - many
TGTGCCAGCAGTACATCCGGGACAGGGGGCGCCTACAATGAGCAGTTCTTC CASSTSGTGGAYNEQFF TRBJ2-1 TRBV28 TRBD1 -
TGTGCCAGCAGTTACTCGGTGGCCGGGGAGCTGTTTTTT CASSYSVAGELFF TRBJ2-2 TRBV6-5 - -